Below, 14 T cell receptor beta chains from the same sample are listed, as sequenced in a study of blood T cell repertoires in COVID-19 (dated by TCRdb to 2019 to 2021). The library was produced with the immunoSEQ multiplex PCR assay. Drawn from immuneACCESS, this table holds only the in-frame rearrangements with V and J called that TCRdb kept. Clones are partly lost; checked studies trace under half to an unresolved V gene and leave the rest unexplained. This sample lists roughly 200,000 clones; around 85% were detected once. 3% to 3.5% of the sample goes to the ten largest clones. The sample comprised PBMCs or T cells enriched from blood (not recorded which). The receptors stem from a woman aged 45-65 years in a cohort exposed to, infected with or recovered from COVID-19 (not recorded which).

The rearrangement uses TRBV25-1 and TRBJ1-2, with no clear D. The germline CDR1 and CDR2 sequences are MGHDK and SYGVNS. The CDR3 has 13 residues. Deletions cut 4 bases from V and 7 bases from J, with 13 bases between. For the CDR3, the DNA is TGTGCCAGCAGTGTGTCTGGCAGAGGTGGCTACACCTTC. It yields the protein CASSVSGRGGYTF.

The chain combines TRBV7-9 with TRBJ1-4; 7 bases line up with TRBD1. The CDR3 consists of 13 residues. The V gene's germline CDR1 is SEHNR and CDR2 FQNEAQ (reference sequence). V lost 5 bases and J lost 8; bases outside the gene matches: 5. The CDR3 DNA reads TGTGCCAGCAGCATACAGGGGAACGAAAAACTGTTTTTT. This gives the protein CASSIQGNEKLFF.

The gene calls are TRBV6-5 and TRBJ2-3; possible D gene TRBD2, 6 bases. The CDR3 is 13 residues long. Per germline, CDR1 MNHEY and CDR2 SVGAGI. V shed 5 bases and J shed 6 bases, with 12 bases lying between them. CDR3 in DNA: TGTGCCAGCAGTACCCCGGGGACTGATACGCAGTATTTT. Its protein product is CASSTPGTDTQYF.

This clone was recorded once. CDR3 region: CASSNGRTEAFF. Here the CDR3 DNA reads TGTGCCAGCAGTAACGGCAGGACTGAAGCTTTCTTT. The chain uses TRBV3-1 (or the pseudogene TRBV3-2) and TRBJ1-1; unclear D gene. V dropped 6 bases and J dropped 5 bases, with 10 bases sitting between them. The CDR3 extends over 12 amino acids. The V gene's germline CDR1 is LGHDT and CDR2 YNNKEL (reference sequence).

This chain connects TRBV7-2 to TRBJ1-1; D may be TRBD1 (5 bases). There are 14 residues in the CDR3. Deletions cut 2 bases from V and 5 bases from J, with 12 bases between. CDR1 is SGHTA, CDR2 FQGNSA, per germline. The CDR3 loop is CASSLIRGRTEAFF. CDR3 nucleotide sequence: TGTGCCAGCAGCTTAATCCGGGGGAGAACTGAAGCTTTCTTT.

The chain combines TRBV6-1 with TRBJ1-6; tentative D call: TRBD1 (6 bases). V was cut by 1 base and J by 7 bases, with 11 bases left in between. From germline, CDR1 is MNHNS and CDR2 SASEGT. This CDR3 is built from 15 residues. CDR3 coding DNA: TGTGCCAGCAGTGAAGGAACAGGGTGGAATTCACCCCTCCACTTT. It encodes CASSEGTGWNSPLHF.

The chain links TRBV7-9 to TRBJ2-5, with D possibly matching TRBD2 (6 bases). Trimming cost V 2 bases and J 2 bases, with 9 bases left between them. This CDR3 comprises 14 residues. Germline lookup yields CDR1 SEHNR and CDR2 FQNEAQ (reference sequence). The CDR3 here is CASSLIGRQETQYF. The CDR3 region has the DNA TGTGCCAGCAGCTTAATCGGGAGACAAGAGACCCAGTACTTC.

The V and J genes are TRBV3-1 (or the pseudogene TRBV3-2) and TRBJ1-2, with D tentatively TRBD1 (5 bases). Trimming shortened V by 2 bases and J by 1 base, and 23 bases separated the two germline ends. The CDR3 sequence is 19 residues long. Germline loops: CDR1 LGHDT, CDR2 YNNKEL (reference sequence). The CDR3 DNA follows: TGTGCCAGCAGCCAAAACCCCGGGAGGGTGGGACCACTTAACTATGGCTACACCTTC. Residues: CASSQNPGRVGPLNYGYTF.

The chain couples TRBV4-2 to TRBJ2-5, with 8 bases aligning to TRBD1. CDR1 and CDR2 from the germline V gene are LGHNA and YNFKEQ. This CDR3 is built from 16 residues. V was pared by 0 bases and J by 5 bases, with 8 bases of the junction left unmatched. The CDR3 loop is CASSQEGPGGSETQYF. The CDR3 DNA is TGTGCCAGCAGCCAAGAGGGTCCAGGGGGCAGTGAGACCCAGTACTTC.

The V gene is TRBV5-1, the J gene TRBJ1-3, with D perhaps TRBD1 (5 bases). With 4 bases removed from V and 1 base from J, the gap between germline ends came to 18 bases. Germline V CDR1 and CDR2: SGHRS, YFSETQ. The CDR3 spans 17 residues. The CDR3 here is CASSPRSQGRSGNTIYF. The CDR3 DNA reads as TGCGCCAGCAGCCCCAGAAGCCAGGGCCGTTCTGGAAACACCATATATTTT. Variable domain in full (rest from reference TRBV5-1 and TRBJ1-3): KAGVTQTPRYLIKTRGQQVTLSCSPISGHRSVSWYQQTPGQGLQFLFEYFSETQRNKGNFPGRFSGRQFSNSRSEMNVSTLELGDSALYLCASSPRSQGRSGNTIYFGEGSWLTVV.

This chain links TRBV5-1 with TRBJ2-7; D gene ambiguous. The germline CDR1 and CDR2 sequences are SGHRS and YFSETQ. Trimming pared 0 bases from V and 6 bases from J, leaving 7 bases between. The CDR3 spans 12 residues. CDR3 bases: TGCGCCAGCAGCTTGGTCGCAGGCGAGCAGTACTTC. This sequence encodes CASSLVAGEQYF.

The J gene is TRBJ1-2, the V gene TRBV12-3 or TRBV12-4; 10 bases line up with TRBD1. The trim removed 8 bases at V and 8 bases at J, leaving 8 bases unmatched. The CDR3 spans 13 residues. The CDR3 protein is CASARDRGWGYTF. The CDR3 nucleotides read TGTGCCAGCGCCCGGGACAGGGGCTGGGGCTACACCTTC.

V is TRBV7-2 and J is TRBJ1-5; 9 nucleotides align to TRBD1. Germline CDR1 and CDR2: SGHTA and FQGNSA. There are 15 residues in the CDR3. J lost 6 bases, V lost 1 base, and 4 bases had no gene match. CDR3 amino acids: CASSLGGTGSQPQHF. In DNA, the CDR3 is TGTGCCAGCAGCTTAGGAGGGACAGGGAGTCAGCCCCAGCATTTT.

The genes are TRBV3-1 (or the pseudogene TRBV3-2) and TRBJ2-3, with D unresolved. Trimming cost V 10 bases and J 2 bases, with 7 bases left between them. Germline V gene data show CDR1 as LGHDT and CDR2 as YNNKEL (reference sequence). The CDR3 sequence is 11 residues long. The CDR3 coding sequence is TGTGCCACTGGGCACACAGATACGCAGTATTTT. Protein product: CATGHTDTQYF.